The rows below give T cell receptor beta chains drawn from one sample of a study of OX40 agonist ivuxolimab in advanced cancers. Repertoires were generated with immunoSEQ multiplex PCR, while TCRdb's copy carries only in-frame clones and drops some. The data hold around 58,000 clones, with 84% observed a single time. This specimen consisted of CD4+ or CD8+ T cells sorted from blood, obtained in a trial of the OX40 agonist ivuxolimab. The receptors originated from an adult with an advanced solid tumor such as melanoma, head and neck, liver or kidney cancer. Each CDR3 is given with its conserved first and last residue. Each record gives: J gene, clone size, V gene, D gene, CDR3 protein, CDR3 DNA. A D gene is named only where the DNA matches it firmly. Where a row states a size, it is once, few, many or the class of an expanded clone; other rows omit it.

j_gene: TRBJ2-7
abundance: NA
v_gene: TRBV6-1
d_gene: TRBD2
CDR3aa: CASSVLTSGSYEQYF
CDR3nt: TGTGCCAGCAGTGTCCTAACTAGCGGGTCCTACGAGCAGTACTTC

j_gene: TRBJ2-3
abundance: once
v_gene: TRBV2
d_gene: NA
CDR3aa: CASSVEGGHTDTQYF
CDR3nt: TGTGCCAGCAGTGTAGAGGGGGGGCACACAGATACGCAGTATTTT

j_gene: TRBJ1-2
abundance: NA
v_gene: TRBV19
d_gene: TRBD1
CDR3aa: CASSPGGSVLYGYTF
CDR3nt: TGTGCCAGTAGCCCAGGGGGCTCCGTACTCTATGGCTACACCTTC

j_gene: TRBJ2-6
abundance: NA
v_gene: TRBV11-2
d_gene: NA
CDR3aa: CASSPINTNVLTF
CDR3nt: TGTGCCAGCAGCCCAATCAATACCAACGTCCTGACTTTC

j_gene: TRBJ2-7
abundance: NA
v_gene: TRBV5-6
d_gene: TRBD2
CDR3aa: CASSLLTSDSYEQYF
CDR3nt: TGTGCCAGCAGCCTCCTTACTAGCGACTCCTACGAGCAGTACTTC

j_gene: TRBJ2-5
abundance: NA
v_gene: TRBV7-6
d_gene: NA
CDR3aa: CASSSQETQYF
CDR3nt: TGTGCCAGCAGCTCTCAAGAGACCCAGTACTTC

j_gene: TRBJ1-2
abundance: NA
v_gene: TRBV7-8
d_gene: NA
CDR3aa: CASSLSGGRAYGYTF
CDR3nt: TGTGCCAGCAGCTTATCTGGGGGGCGGGCCTATGGCTACACCTTC

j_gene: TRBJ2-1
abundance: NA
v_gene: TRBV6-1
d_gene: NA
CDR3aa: CASSEMGLGVYEQFF
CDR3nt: TGTGCCAGCAGTGAAATGGGTTTGGGTGTCTATGAGCAGTTCTTC

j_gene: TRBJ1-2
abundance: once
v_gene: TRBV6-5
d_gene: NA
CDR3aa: CASSYLRGYGYTF
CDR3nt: TGTGCCAGCAGTTACCTACGGGGGTATGGCTACACCTTC

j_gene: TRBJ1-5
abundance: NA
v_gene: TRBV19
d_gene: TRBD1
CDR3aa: CASSTRQGRDQPQHF
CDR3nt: TGTGCCAGTAGTACAAGACAGGGTCGCGATCAGCCCCAGCATTTT

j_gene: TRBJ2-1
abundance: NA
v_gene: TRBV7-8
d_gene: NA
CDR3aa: CASSLGQVLPYNEQFF
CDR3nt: TGTGCCAGCAGCTTAGGACAGGTCCTTCCATACAATGAGCAGTTCTTC

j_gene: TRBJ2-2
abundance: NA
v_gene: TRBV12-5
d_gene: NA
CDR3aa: CASGLGSFDTGELFF
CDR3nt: TGTGCTAGTGGTTTAGGATCTTTTGACACCGGGGAGCTGTTTTTT

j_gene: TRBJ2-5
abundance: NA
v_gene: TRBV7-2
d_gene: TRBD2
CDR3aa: CASSLGAAGGQETQYF
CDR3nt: TGTGCCAGCAGCTTAGGGGCAGCGGGGGGGCAAGAGACCCAGTACTTC

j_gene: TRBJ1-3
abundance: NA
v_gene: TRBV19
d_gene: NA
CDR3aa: CASSIGFSGNTIYF
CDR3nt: TGTGCCAGTAGTATTGGCTTCTCTGGAAACACCATATATTTT

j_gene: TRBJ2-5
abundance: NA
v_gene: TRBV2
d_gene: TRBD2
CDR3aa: CASSEVTSGQETQYF
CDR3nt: TGTGCCAGCAGTGAAGTAACTAGCGGCCAAGAGACCCAGTACTTC

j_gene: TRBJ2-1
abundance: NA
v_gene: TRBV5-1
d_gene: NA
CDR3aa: CASSSSTYSVDEQFF
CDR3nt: TGCGCCAGCAGCTCGTCGACCTACTCGGTGGATGAGCAGTTCTTC

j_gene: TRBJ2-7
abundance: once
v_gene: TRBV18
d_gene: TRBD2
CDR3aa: CASSPLTASGSGYEQYF
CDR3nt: TGTGCCAGCTCACCATTAACTGCTAGCGGGAGTGGCTACGAGCAGTACTTC